This is a list of T cell receptor beta chains from one sample in a study of beta chain features in type 1 diabetes. Profiling relied on immunoSEQ multiplex PCR, and the TCRdb table lists in-frame clones only, not all of them. This table holds 300,000 to 350,000 clones, 7% to 9% found once. Sequencing input: central memory CD4+ T cells from blood. The source of these receptors is a young woman in good health. The CDR3 runs from the conserved cysteine through the conserved F or W. The D gene is left open where the match is weak. Clone size is not always given. Where it is, it says once, few, many or a class for expanded clones.

NA	TRBD1	TRBV2	TRBJ1-2	TGTGCCGTAACCGGGACAGGGATTGGCTACACCTTC	CAVTGTGIGYTF
few	NA	TRBV21-1	TRBJ2-3	TGTGCCAGCAGCAAAGATGCGGGAAGGGTCACAGATACGCAGTATTTT	CASSKDAGRVTDTQYF
many	NA	TRBV14	TRBJ2-5	TGTGCCAGCAGCCAAGTAGGGAAAGAGACCCAGTACTTC	CASSQVGKETQYF
few	NA	TRBV28	TRBJ1-1	TGTGCCAGCACCCTCAGGGACACCTACACTGAAGCTTTCTTT	CASTLRDTYTEAFF
NA	NA	TRBV9	TRBJ2-1	TGTGCCAGCTCACCGGCCGGGAATGAGCAGTTCTTC	CASSPAGNEQFF
few	NA	TRBV7-9	TRBJ2-3	TGTGCCAGCAGCTTAACACAGACAACAGATACGCAGTATTTT	CASSLTQTTDTQYF
NA	NA	TRBV11-1	TRBJ2-1	TGTGCCAGCAGCCCCCGCAATGAGCAGTTCTTC	CASSPRNEQFF
NA	NA	TRBV2	TRBJ2-1	TGTGCCAGCAGTGACTGGACTACCCCTCTTGAGCAGTTCTTC	CASSDWTTPLEQFF
NA	NA	TRBV6-5	TRBJ2-7	TGTGCCAGCAGTTACTCGACCACCCGGCTTTACGAGCAGTACTTC	CASSYSTTRLYEQYF
NA	TRBD1	TRBV5-1	TRBJ2-5	TGCGCCAGCAGCTTGGTCGGGACAGGGGAAGAGACCCAGTACTTC	CASSLVGTGEETQYF
few	TRBD2	TRBV7-2	TRBJ2-7	TGTGCCAGCAGCCCGGGACTAGCGGAGCTCTCCTACGAGCAGTACTTC	CASSPGLAELSYEQYF
few	NA	TRBV5-6	TRBJ1-1	TGTGCCAGCAGCTGGGGACAGAACACTGAAGCTTTCTTT	CASSWGQNTEAFF
NA	NA	TRBV18	TRBJ1-4	TGTGCCAGCTCACCTAACAGGGATGAAAAACTGTTTTTT	CASSPNRDEKLFF
NA	NA	TRBV27	TRBJ2-6	TGTGCCAGCAGTCGCTCTGGGGCCAACGTCCTGACTTTC	CASSRSGANVLTF
NA	TRBD1	TRBV11-2	TRBJ1-2	TGTGCCAGCAGCACAGGGGACTATGGCTACACCTTC	CASSTGDYGYTF
NA	NA	TRBV5-4	TRBJ1-1	TGTGCCAGCAGCTTGGGGTGGGGAAACACTGAAGCTTTCTTT	CASSLGWGNTEAFF
many	NA	TRBV10-3	TRBJ2-5	TGTGCCATCAGTGAGATTGGACACAGAGAGACCCAGTACTTC	CAISEIGHRETQYF
few	NA	TRBV28	TRBJ2-7	TGTGCCAGCACTGTCGGCTCCTACGAGCAGTACTTC	CASTVGSYEQYF
few	NA	TRBV7-3	TRBJ1-1	TGTGCCAGCAGCTTAGCAATGGGCACTGAAGCTTTCTTT	CASSLAMGTEAFF
NA	TRBD1	TRBV7-9	TRBJ2-1	TGTGCCAGCAGCGACAGGGGTCGGAATGAGCAGTTCTTC	CASSDRGRNEQFF
few	NA	TRBV5-6	TRBJ2-1	TGTGCCAGCAGCTTGTGGGCGGGGTCGGCCTACAATGAGCAGTTCTTC	CASSLWAGSAYNEQFF
few	TRBD1	TRBV23-1	TRBJ2-5	TGCGCCAGCAGCGAACAGGGGAAAAGGGAGACCCAGTACTTC	CASSEQGKRETQYF
NA	NA	TRBV10-3	TRBJ2-3	TGTGCCATCAAGTCTCGCGGGACTCAATCAGATACGCAGTATTTT	CAIKSRGTQSDTQYF
few	NA	TRBV7-8	TRBJ2-1	TGTGCCAGCAGCTTAGACGGAGGGGCTTACAATGAGCAGTTCTTC	CASSLDGGAYNEQFF
NA	NA	TRBV10-3	TRBJ2-1	TGTGCCATCAGTGAGGGGACCCACAATGAGCAGTTCTTC	CAISEGTHNEQFF
NA	TRBD1	TRBV11-2	TRBJ2-7	TGTGCCAGCAGCCGTAACCCCGGGACAGGGGTTCACGAGCAGTACTTC	CASSRNPGTGVHEQYF
few	TRBD1	TRBV15	TRBJ1-2	TGTGCCACCAGCAGAGATTCCCGACATCCGACAGGGCAGGACTACACCTTC	CATSRDSRHPTGQDYTF
NA	TRBD1	TRBV11-2	TRBJ2-5	TGTGCCAGCAGCCCGGGGACAGGGGCCCAAGAGACCCAGTACTTC	CASSPGTGAQETQYF
NA	TRBD2	TRBV4-1	TRBJ2-3	TGCGCCAGCAGCCAAGGAGCTAGCGGAGATACGCAGTATTTT	CASSQGASGDTQYF
NA	TRBD2	TRBV29-1	TRBJ2-1	TGCAGCGTTGGCACTAGCGGGAGTTGGTATGAGCAGTTCTTC	CSVGTSGSWYEQFF
NA	TRBD1	TRBV11-2	TRBJ1-4	TGTGCCAGCAGCTTATTCGGGACAGGGTCTGAAAAACTGTTTTTT	CASSLFGTGSEKLFF
once	TRBD2	TRBV5-4	TRBJ2-3	TGTGCCAGCAGCTCGGGGTGGACTAGCGCAGATACGCAGTATTTT	CASSSGWTSADTQYF
few	NA	TRBV5-4	TRBJ2-1	TGTGCCAGCAGCTTAGGCGGATTCTCAGACGCCTACAATGAGCAGTTCTTC	CASSLGGFSDAYNEQFF
NA	NA	TRBV25-1	TRBJ2-7	TGTGCCAGCAGTATATCGACAGGCTCCTACGAGCAGTACTTC	CASSISTGSYEQYF
few	TRBD1	TRBV9	TRBJ1-2	TGTGCCAGCAGCGCTTGGACAGGGCACTATGGCTACACCTTC	CASSAWTGHYGYTF
NA	NA	TRBV7-2	TRBJ2-7	TGTGCCAGCAGCTTAATAGGGGGATACGAGCAGTACTTC	CASSLIGGYEQYF
few	NA	TRBV4-3	TRBJ1-5	TGCGCCAGCAGCCAAGAGTGGGGGCCCAATAGCAATCAGCCCCAGCATTTT	CASSQEWGPNSNQPQHF
NA	TRBD2	TRBV9	TRBJ2-3	TGTGCCAGCAGCGTAGAGGGTTGGCGGGAGACAGATACGCAGTATTTT	CASSVEGWRETDTQYF
NA	TRBD2	TRBV29-1	TRBJ2-7	TGCAGCGTTGTTGGAATTGAGACTAGCGGTACCTACGAGCAGTACTTC	CSVVGIETSGTYEQYF
once	NA	TRBV4-2	TRBJ1-4	TGTGCCAGCAGCCACCGGGAAGGGGCGACTAATGAAAAACTGTTTTTT	CASSHREGATNEKLFF
NA	NA	TRBV28	TRBJ1-1	TGTGCCAGCAGTTTAACCATGAACCACCCCGGTGCTTTCTTT	CASSLTMNHPGAFF
few	NA	TRBV2	TRBJ1-1	TGTGCCAGCAGTCCGACGGGGGTGGTGACTGAAGCTTTCTTT	CASSPTGVVTEAFF
few	NA	TRBV28	TRBJ2-1	TGTGCCAGCAGTTTGCGATCGTGGGGGAAACGCCACAATGAGCAGTTCTTC	CASSLRSWGKRHNEQFF
few	NA	TRBV7-9	TRBJ1-3	TGTGCCAGCAGCTTAAATGCGGGTGACACCATATATTTT	CASSLNAGDTIYF
few	NA	TRBV6-6	TRBJ2-7	TGTGCCAGCATTTCCAGCCTTTCCTACGAGCAGTACTTC	CASISSLSYEQYF
many	NA	TRBV5-4	TRBJ2-1	TGTGCCAGCAGCTTGGTCGAGCGAAACAATGAGCAGTTCTTC	CASSLVERNNEQFF
NA	TRBD1	TRBV18	TRBJ2-2	TGTGCCAGCTCACCTGAGACAGGGGCGAACACCGGGGAGCTGTTTTTT	CASSPETGANTGELFF
NA	NA	TRBV5-4	TRBJ1-2	TGTGCCAGCAGCAAAGGGGGTCGGTGGAACTATGGCTACACCTTC	CASSKGGRWNYGYTF
many	NA	TRBV10-3	TRBJ2-2	TGTGCCATCAGTGAGCTCCAGGAAGTGGGAAACACCGGGGAGCTGTTTTTT	CAISELQEVGNTGELFF